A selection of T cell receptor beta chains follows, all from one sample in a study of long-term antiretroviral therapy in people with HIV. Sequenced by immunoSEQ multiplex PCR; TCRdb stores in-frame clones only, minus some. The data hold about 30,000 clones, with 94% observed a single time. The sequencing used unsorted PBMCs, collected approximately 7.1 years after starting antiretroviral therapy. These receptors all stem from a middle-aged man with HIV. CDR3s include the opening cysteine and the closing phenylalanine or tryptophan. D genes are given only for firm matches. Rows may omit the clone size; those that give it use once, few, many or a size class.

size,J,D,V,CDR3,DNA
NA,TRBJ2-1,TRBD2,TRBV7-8,CASSLVGGGSYNEQFF,TGTGCCAGCAGCTTAGTGGGCGGGGGGTCCTACAATGAGCAGTTCTTC
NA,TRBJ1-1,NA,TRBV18,CASSPLPGFTEAFF,TGTGCCAGCTCACCATTACCGGGATTCACTGAAGCTTTCTTT
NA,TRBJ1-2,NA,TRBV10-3,CAISEGPSAYGYTF,TGTGCCATCAGTGAAGGCCCATCAGCTTATGGCTACACCTTC
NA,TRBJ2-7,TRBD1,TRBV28,CASSPIRTGGTYEQYF,TGTGCCAGCAGTCCGATCAGGACAGGGGGCACTTACGAGCAGTACTTC
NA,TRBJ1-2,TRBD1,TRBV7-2,CASSLDGQGAKGYTF,TGTGCCAGCAGCTTAGACGGTCAGGGGGCGAAGGGCTACACCTTC
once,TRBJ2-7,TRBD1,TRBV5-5,CASSMDRNHYEQYF,TGTGCCAGCAGCATGGACAGGAACCACTACGAGCAGTACTTC
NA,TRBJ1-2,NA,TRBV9,CASSDDANYGYTF,TGTGCCAGCAGCGATGACGCTAACTATGGCTACACCTTC
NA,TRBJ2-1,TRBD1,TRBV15,CATRSWDRENEQFF,TGTGCCACCAGATCTTGGGACAGGGAGAATGAGCAGTTCTTC
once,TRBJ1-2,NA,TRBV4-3,CASSQDLGGLGYTF,TGCGCCAGCAGCCAAGATCTGGGGGGCCTTGGCTACACCTTC
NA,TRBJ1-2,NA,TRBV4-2,CASSQALREYYGYTF,TGTGCCAGCAGCCAGGCGCTCAGGGAGTACTATGGCTACACCTTC
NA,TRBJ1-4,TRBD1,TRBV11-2,CASSPGTGGTKLFF,TGTGCCAGCAGCCCAGGGACAGGGGGCACAAAACTGTTTTTT
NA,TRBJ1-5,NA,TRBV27,CASSFTGKMQPQHF,TGTGCCAGCAGCTTTACAGGGAAAATGCAGCCCCAGCATTTT
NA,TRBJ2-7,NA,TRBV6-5,CASSYARGSYEQYF,TGTGCCAGCAGTTACGCCAGGGGCTCATACGAGCAGTACTTC
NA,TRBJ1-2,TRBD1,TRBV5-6,CASSLGGEVGYTF,TGTGCCAGCAGCCTAGGGGGCGAAGTCGGCTACACCTTC
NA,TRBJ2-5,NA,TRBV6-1,CASEASGAETQYF,TGTGCCAGCGAAGCCTCGGGGGCGGAGACCCAGTACTTC
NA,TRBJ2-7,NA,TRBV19,CASSRQVDYEQYF,TGTGCCAGTAGCCGACAGGTAGACTACGAGCAGTACTTC
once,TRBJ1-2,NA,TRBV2,CASSPDGGYGYTF,TGTGCCAGCAGCCCCGACGGAGGCTATGGCTACACCTTC
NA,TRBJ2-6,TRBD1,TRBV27,CASQRQGTGANVLTF,TGTGCCAGCCAAAGACAGGGCACTGGGGCCAACGTCCTGACTTTC
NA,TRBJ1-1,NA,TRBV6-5,CASSSPLQGMNTEAFF,TGTGCCAGCAGTTCCCCCCTACAGGGAATGAACACTGAAGCTTTCTTT
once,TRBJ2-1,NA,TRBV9,CASSVAGGRYEQFF,TGTGCCAGCAGCGTAGCAGGGGGGCGGTATGAGCAGTTCTTC
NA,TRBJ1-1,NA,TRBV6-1,CASSERGSTEAFF,TGTGCCAGCAGTGAACGTGGTTCCACTGAAGCTTTCTTT
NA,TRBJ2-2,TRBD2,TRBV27,CASSGAGGTGELFF,TGTGCCAGCAGTGGGGCGGGGGGAACCGGGGAGCTGTTTTTT
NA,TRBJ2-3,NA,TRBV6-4,CASSERGGSTDTQYF,TGTGCCAGCAGTGAACGTGGGGGTAGCACAGATACGCAGTATTTT
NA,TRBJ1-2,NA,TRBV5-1,CASSRTGVTDYGYTF,TGCGCCAGCAGCCGAACCGGGGTAACTGACTATGGCTACACCTTC
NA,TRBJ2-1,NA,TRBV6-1,CASSEGNPNEQFF,TGTGCCAGCAGTGAAGGGAACCCCAATGAGCAGTTCTTC
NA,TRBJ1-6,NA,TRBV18,CASSPGKGAQSPLHF,TGTGCCAGCTCACCTGGGAAAGGGGCCCAGTCACCCCTCCACTTT
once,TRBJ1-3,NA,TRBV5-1,CASSLVEGSGNTIYF,TGCGCTAGCAGCTTGGTTGAGGGTTCTGGAAACACCATATATTTT